These 20 T cell receptor beta chains were sequenced from one sample in a study of cytomegalovirus exposure and HLA in healthy donors. Assay used: immunoSEQ multiplex PCR; TCRdb lists only in-frame clones, some missing. Counted here are about 73,000 clones, approximately 95% occurring once; the ten biggest clones make up approximately 3.4%. The sample comprised PBMCs. These receptors all come from a man between 18 and 29 years old in good health and CMV-seronegative.

The chain combines TRBV19 with TRBJ2-1; D is ambiguous. Trimming removed 2 bases from V and 8 bases from J, with 16 bases in between. Germline V gene lookup returns CDR1 LNHDA and CDR2 SQIVND (reference sequence). The CDR3 has 15 residues. The CDR3: CASSIFLLAAYEQFF. The CDR3 DNA follows: TGTGCCAGTAGTATATTCCTCCTCGCGGCATATGAGCAGTTCTTC.

The V gene is TRBV2, the J gene TRBJ2-7; D is perhaps TRBD1 (6 bases). The CDR3 covers 14 residues. V was clipped by 0 bases and J by 0 bases, with 6 bases between them. Germline values: CDR1 SNHLY, CDR2 FYNNEI. The CDR3 DNA is TGTGCCAGCAGTGAAGCGGGGGCCTCCTACGAGCAGTACTTC. This translates into CASSEAGASYEQYF.

The chain combines TRBV7-9 with TRBJ1-1; the match to TRBD1 covers 7 bases. The CDR3 contains 18 residues. The germline V gene encodes CDR1 SEHNR and CDR2 FQNEAQ (reference sequence). V lost 7 bases and J lost 3; bases outside the gene matches: 20. CDR3 in DNA: TGTGCCAGCAACTTTCCCGATGTAGCCGGACAGGCGTACACTGAAGCTTTCTTT. Translating it yields CASNFPDVAGQAYTEAFF.

The chain is built from TRBV6-4 and TRBJ2-1, with a weak D call TRBD1 (5 bases). Germline V gene sequence: CDR1 MRHNA, CDR2 SNTAGT. Trimming left V 3 bases short and J 7 bases short, with 16 bases between. CDR3 size: 15 residues. As DNA, the CDR3 is TGTGCCAGCAGTGAGTTTCAGGGTCTTCGGAATGAGCAGTTCTTC. Amino acids: CASSEFQGLRNEQFF.

This rearrangement joins TRBV7-6 to TRBJ1-1; the D gene is possibly TRBD1 (6 bases). Trimming stripped 0 bases from V and 6 bases from J, with 14 bases between. Germline V lookup: CDR1 SGHVS, CDR2 FNYEAQ. The CDR3 length is 15 residues. The CDR3 region is CASSLAPDRRAEAFF. The CDR3 DNA reads as TGTGCCAGCAGCTTAGCCCCCGACAGGAGAGCTGAAGCTTTCTTT. Full variable domain (missing parts from reference TRBV7-6 and TRBJ1-1): GAGVSQSPRYKVTKRGQDVALRCDPISGHVSLYWYRQALGQGPEFLTYFNYEAQQDKSGLPNDRFSAERPEGSISTLTIQRTEQRDSAMYRCASSLAPDRRAEAFFGQGTRLTVV.

The gene calls are TRBV5-1 and TRBJ1-1; 8 bases match TRBD1. Germline V lookup: CDR1 SGHRS, CDR2 YFSETQ. The CDR3 runs to 13 residues. J was trimmed by 3 bases and V by 4 bases; bases with no gene match: 2. Here the CDR3 DNA reads TGCGCCAGCAGCGGGACAGGCTACACTGAAGCTTTCTTT. Translated: CASSGTGYTEAFF. The variable domain in full, completed from reference TRBV5-1 and TRBJ1-1, reads KAGVTQTPRYLIKTRGQQVTLSCSPISGHRSVSWYQQTPGQGLQFLFEYFSETQRNKGNFPGRFSGRQFSNSRSEMNVSTLELGDSALYLCASSGTGYTEAFFGQGTRLTVV.

This chain links TRBV5-1 with TRBJ2-5; TRBD2 might be the D (7 bases). CDR1 and CDR2 from the germline V gene are SGHRS and YFSETQ. Between the trimmed V and J ends, which lost 7 bases and 5 bases, there was a span of 15 bases. The CDR3 covers 13 residues. CDR3 amino acids: CASGPGGQETQYF. CDR3 DNA sequence: TGCGCCAGCGGCCCCGGGGGGCAGGAGACCCAGTACTTC.

V gene TRBV9 combines with J gene TRBJ2-2; TRBD2 matches at 13 bases. CDR1 and CDR2 from the germline V gene are SGDLS and YYNGEE. The CDR3 loop spans 16 amino acids. With V trimmed by 4 bases and J by 7 bases, 7 bases remained unmatched. CDR3 protein: CASSLGLAGDGGELFF. The CDR3 region has the DNA TGTGCCAGCAGCCTTGGACTAGCGGGGGATGGCGGGGAGCTGTTTTTT.

This chain connects TRBV27 to TRBJ1-5, with D tentatively TRBD1 (6 bases). The germline gives CDR1 MNHEY, CDR2 SMNVEV (reference sequence). Trimming shortened V by 6 bases and J by 8 bases, and 20 bases separated the two germline ends. The CDR3 length is 15 residues. CDR3 DNA sequence: TGTGCCAGCAGCCCGCCGGGACACCCTGGAAAGCCCCAGCATTTT. Its protein product is CASSPPGHPGKPQHF.

This clone was found once. This chain connects TRBV7-9 to TRBJ2-6, with TRBD2 as a possible D gene (6 bases). Germline-derived CDR1 and CDR2 are SEHNR and FQNEAQ (reference sequence). The CDR3 contains 16 residues. V dropped 0 bases and J dropped 3 bases, with 9 bases sitting between them. This CDR3 reads CASSLARGSGANVLTF. The CDR3, as DNA: TGTGCCAGCAGCTTAGCGCGGGGTAGTGGGGCCAACGTCCTGACTTTC.

This sequence joins TRBV5-8 and TRBJ2-7, with D possibly being TRBD2 (6 bases). Germline V gene data show CDR1 as SGHTS and CDR2 as YDEGEE. The length of the CDR3 is 14 residues. V lost 5 bases to trimming and J lost 0 bases, with 12 bases between them. The CDR3 loop is CASSKDGSSYEQYF. The CDR3 DNA reads as TGTGCCAGCAGTAAGGACGGGAGCTCCTACGAGCAGTACTTC.

The chain couples TRBV27 to TRBJ2-7; 8 bases are shared with TRBD1. There are 14 residues in the CDR3. The germline V gene encodes CDR1 MNHEY and CDR2 SMNVEV (reference sequence). The junction had 5 bases not matched to a gene; V was cut back by 4 bases and J by 3 bases. The CDR3 DNA sequence: TGTGCCAGCAGTTCGGGACAGGCCATCTACGAGCAGTACTTC. Translation gives CASSSGQAIYEQYF.

The chain is built from TRBV7-9 and TRBJ1-2; D is perhaps TRBD1 (6 bases). The ends were cut back, 6 bases at V and 0 bases at J, with 26 bases in the middle. Germline V gene sequence: CDR1 SEHNR, CDR2 FQNEAQ (reference sequence). This CDR3 spans 19 amino acids. This CDR3 is CASSLFLNSGHPSNYGYTF. The CDR3 region has the DNA TGTGCCAGCAGTTTATTCCTTAATTCGGGACATCCTTCTAACTATGGCTACACCTTC. The whole variable domain, filled in from reference TRBV7-9 and TRBJ1-2, reads DTGVSQNPRHKITKRGQNVTFRCDPISEHNRLYWYRQTLGQGPEFLTYFQNEAQLEKSRLLSDRFSAERPKGSFSTLEIQRTEQGDSAMYLCASSLFLNSGHPSNYGYTFGSGTRLTVV.

The chain links TRBV14 to TRBJ1-1; TRBD1 might be the D (6 bases). CDR3 size: 13 residues. Trimming removed 10 bases from V and 0 bases from J, with 12 bases in between. The germline CDR1 and CDR2 sequences are SGHDN and FVKESK. CDR3 bases: TGTGCCACCCAGGACAGTTTGAACACTGAAGCTTTCTTT. Protein product: CATQDSLNTEAFF.

J is TRBJ2-5 and V is TRBV27; 10 bases are shared with TRBD2. Germline lookup yields CDR1 MNHEY and CDR2 SMNVEV (reference sequence). J was trimmed by 2 bases and V by 5 bases; bases with no gene match: 5. The CDR3 loop spans 15 amino acids. DNA of the CDR3: TGTGCCAGCAGTAATAGCGGGGGGTGGCAAGAGACCCAGTACTTC. This gives the protein CASSNSGGWQETQYF.

V and J are TRBV4-2 and TRBJ2-4; D perhaps matches TRBD1 (6 bases). The germline V and J ends were trimmed by 4 bases and 3 bases, with 25 bases remaining between them. The germline CDR1 and CDR2 sequences are LGHNA and YNFKEQ. The CDR3 spans 19 residues. CDR3 residues: CASSRLAPGGGAGKNIQYF. CDR3 in DNA: TGTGCCAGCAGCCGACTCGCACCCGGTGGGGGCGCAGGCAAAAACATTCAGTACTTC.

The chain carries TRBV6-1 and TRBJ2-7, with TRBD2 matching over 7 bases. Germline V gene sequence: CDR1 MNHNS, CDR2 SASEGT. After removal of 7 bases from V and 4 bases from J, the junction contained 7 bases not matched to a gene. The CDR3 has 13 amino acids. In DNA, the CDR3 is TGTGCCAGCACTAGGACTAGTCTGTACGAGCAGTACTTC. It yields the protein CASTRTSLYEQYF.

J is TRBJ1-5 and V is TRBV11-2; the D gene is possibly TRBD1 (6 bases). This CDR3 has 17 residues. The V and J ends lost 5 bases and 2 bases respectively, with 19 bases between them. Germline V gene sequence: CDR1 SGHAT, CDR2 FQNNGV. The CDR3 reads CASSPSQGNGGNQPQHF. CDR3 in DNA: TGTGCCAGCAGCCCCTCGCAGGGGAATGGGGGCAATCAGCCCCAGCATTTT.

This clone occurred once. The rearrangement joins TRBV6-5 to TRBJ2-3; weak D call: TRBD1 (5 bases). Germline V gene data show CDR1 as MNHEY and CDR2 as SVGAGI. The CDR3 spans 16 residues. Trimming pared 2 bases from V and 1 base from J, leaving 13 bases between. CDR3 protein: CASSYRRGRGTDTQYF. CDR3 in DNA: TGTGCCAGCAGTTACCGAAGGGGCCGGGGCACAGATACGCAGTATTTT.

The chain is built from TRBV19 and TRBJ1-2; a weak D match, TRBD1 (6 bases). V dropped 3 bases and J dropped 6 bases, with 14 bases sitting between them. From germline, CDR1 is LNHDA and CDR2 SQIVND (reference sequence). CDR3 length: 14 amino acids. CDR3 bases: TGTGCCAGTAGTATCGGGACAACCGGACATGGCTACACCTTC. It encodes CASSIGTTGHGYTF.